Described below is a single T cell receptor beta chain sequence and its context. This entry belongs to a study of blood T cell repertoires in COVID-19. Study overall: In each case, the material was cDNA or gDNA derived from T cells, B-cell-depleted T cells, or PBMCs.

TCRdb keeps only in-frame clones here, not all; method: immunoSEQ multiplex PCR. The table lists approximately 140,000 clones, over 75% of them singletons. V was cut by 0 bases and J by 6 bases, with 12 bases left in between. CDR1 and CDR2 from the germline V gene are SGHRS and YFSETQ. This CDR3 has 14 residues. J is TRBJ1-2 and V is TRBV5-1; weak D call: TRBD1 (6 bases). Sample: peripheral blood. The source is a human donor in a cohort sampled during active COVID-19. In DNA form, the CDR3 reads TGCGCCAGCAGCTTGGACAGGGTAGCTGATGGCTACACCTTC. Protein sequence: CASSLDRVADGYTF.